Listed below are T cell receptor beta chains from one sample, sequenced in a study of control samples from healthy donors and cancer patients. The method was immunoSEQ multiplex PCR; TCRdb's version includes in-frame clones alone and lacks a portion of them. The sample lists about 120,000 clones, about 95% occurring once. Sequencing was done on a sample of blood. The receptors originated from a man younger than 45 in good health. Both conserved end residues are trimmed from each CDR3.

v_call	j_call	cdr3_aa
TRBV5-1	TRBJ2-7	ASSWPAGGPYEQY
TRBV10-3	TRBJ2-5	AISERLAGGPPLQETQY
TRBV3-1/TRBV3-2	TRBJ2-3	ASSLRGADTQY
TRBV5-5	TRBJ2-2	ASSLGPGQGSTGELF
TRBV9	TRBJ2-5	ASSVVTGQPSGTQY
TRBV6-5	TRBJ1-6	ASTFRSSYNSPLH
TRBV19	TRBJ2-7	ASSNGRDSYEQY
TRBV1	TRBJ1-4	TSSQDNGTATNEKLF
TRBV6-2/TRBV6-3	TRBJ2-3	ASSYPGQGIPYTDTQY
TRBV7-8	TRBJ2-7	ASSLNPDGYEQY
TRBV30	TRBJ2-7	AWTQRTLANEQY
TRBV18	TRBJ1-3	ASSQQGSVFGNTIY
TRBV4-3	TRBJ2-1	ASSQGVGSYNEQF
TRBV11-1	TRBJ1-5	ASSPGDSNQPQH
TRBV7-2	TRBJ1-4	ASSLVAGPNEKLF
TRBV7-7	TRBJ2-2	ASSFRGKNTGELF
TRBV10-3	TRBJ1-6	AISGQINSPLH
TRBV6-5	TRBJ1-1	ASRTGARTSEAF
TRBV2	TRBJ1-2	ASSAQAINYGYT
TRBV7-8	TRBJ1-1	ASSLTGGAMNTEAF
TRBV2	TRBJ1-4	ASRNSRNEKLF
TRBV5-4	TRBJ1-1	ASRPTGGRTEAF
TRBV4-3	TRBJ1-2	ASSQDVGHYGYT
TRBV30	TRBJ1-2	AWKESGYT
TRBV27	TRBJ2-7	ASRISGGGAYEQY
TRBV5-1	TRBJ2-1	ASSLGQGTYNEQF
TRBV19	TRBJ2-7	ASSMGPGYEQY
TRBV3-1/TRBV3-2	TRBJ1-5	ASSQGAYQPQH
TRBV25-1	TRBJ1-4	ASSWGREKLF
TRBV29-1	TRBJ1-2	SVGDRGLQGYT
TRBV4-3	TRBJ1-1	ASSLGGKGGTEAF
TRBV11-2	TRBJ2-7	ASSSSGAYDEQY
TRBV11-2	TRBJ1-2	ASSLWLWRAQGGYGYT
TRBV6-5	TRBJ1-3	ASSGLAFSGNTIY
TRBV27	TRBJ2-7	ASSSGTSTYEQY
TRBV10-1	TRBJ2-2	ASSDKGLAGGHTGELF
TRBV3-1/TRBV3-2	TRBJ2-3	ASSLPGLTDTQY
TRBV7-3	TRBJ1-2	ASSLRGGADGYT
TRBV27	TRBJ2-3	ASSLLMEDTQY
TRBV6-5	TRBJ1-2	ASSYRQGYGYT
TRBV6-2/TRBV6-3	TRBJ2-7	ASSYSSWLGSNPYEQY
TRBV6-2/TRBV6-3	TRBJ2-7	ASSYGRTYSYEQY
TRBV28	TRBJ2-1	ASSLVGSNNEQF
TRBV30	TRBJ2-5	ASFGPWGDQETQY
TRBV4-1	TRBJ2-1	ASRRTPDVYEQF
TRBV10-3	TRBJ1-2	AISPGTGHPYGYT